Shown below are 5 T cell receptor beta chains from a single sample sequenced in a study of OX40 agonist ivuxolimab in advanced cancers. Repertoires were generated with immunoSEQ multiplex PCR, while TCRdb's copy carries only in-frame clones and drops some. The sample contains some 51,000 clones, 70% to 90% of which appear only once. Sequences were derived from CD4+ or CD8+ T cells sorted from blood, sampled in a trial of the OX40 agonist ivuxolimab. Source of these receptors: an adult with an advanced solid tumor such as melanoma, head and neck, liver or kidney cancer.

This chain uses TRBV29-1 with TRBJ2-2, with 11 nucleotides matching TRBD1. With 3 bases clipped from V and 6 bases from J, the junction kept 6 bases outside the gene matches. The CDR3 totals 15 residues. Looked up from germline, CDR1 is SQVTM and CDR2 is ANQGSEA. The CDR3 DNA reads TGCAGCGTTGAGCCGGGACAGGGGGTTTCCGGGGAGCTGTTTTTT. Amino acids: CSVEPGQGVSGELFF.

This rearrangement joins TRBV27 to TRBJ1-5, with D maybe TRBD1 (5 bases). The CDR3 consists of 13 residues. CDR1 and CDR2 from the germline V gene are MNHEY and SMNVEV (reference sequence). V gave up 8 bases and J gave up 2 bases, with 10 bases separating them. CDR3 DNA: TGTGCCAGCCGCAGGACACGCAATCAGCCCCAGCATTTT. Its translation is CASRRTRNQPQHF.

The chain couples TRBV7-9 to TRBJ2-5; 12 nucleotides line up with TRBD1. CDR1 and CDR2 (germline): SEHNR, FQNEAQ (reference sequence). The CDR3 extends over 16 amino acids. After removal of 5 bases from V and 4 bases from J, the junction contained 8 bases not matched to a gene. The CDR3, as DNA: TGTGCCAGCAGCGGATCCCGGGACAGGGGGCGAGAGACCCAGTACTTC. This translates into CASSGSRDRGRETQYF.

The table lists this clone with a count of one. DNA for the CDR3: TGTGCCAGCAGTCCACCACATGGGGAAGAGACCCAGTACTTC. Translating gives CASSPPHGEETQYF. The chain recombines TRBV28 with TRBJ2-5; D not resolved. Between the trimmed V and J ends, which lost 5 bases and 3 bases, there was a span of 13 bases. The CDR3 spans 14 residues. Germline lookup yields CDR1 MDHEN and CDR2 SYDVKM.

The chain combines TRBV29-1 with TRBJ2-5; no definite D call. V was shortened by 3 bases and J by 0 bases, with 14 bases between the two germline ends. The CDR3 has 15 residues. The germline V gene has CDR1 SQVTM and CDR2 ANQGSEA. The CDR3 region is CSVDGRDKYQETQYF. The CDR3 DNA sequence: TGCAGCGTTGACGGGCGAGACAAGTACCAAGAGACCCAGTACTTC.